The 5 T cell receptor beta chains listed next were all sequenced from one sample in a study of cytotoxic CD8 clonotypes in ibrutinib-treated CLL (dated by TCRdb to the early 2020s). What this sample's time point label stands for: progressive disease on ibrutinib. Libraries were built with the immunoSEQ multiplex PCR assay. Here the immuneACCESS table is served through TCRdb, limited to in-frame sequences with V and J called. Missing clones are a known gap in these copies; in checked studies unresolved V genes cover under half, and the rest lacks a known reason. The sample table contains about 160,000 clones; only one count was recorded for around nine tenths of them. Jointly, the top ten make up roughly 3% of the sample. This specimen consisted of PBMCs, obtained at disease progression, from a patient treated with ibrutinib. These receptors were obtained from a human donor with chronic lymphocytic leukemia.

This chain uses TRBV12-5 with TRBJ2-5; TRBD2 matches at 10 bases. CDR1 and CDR2 from the germline V gene are LGHNT and FRNRAP. V gave up 4 bases and J gave up 5 bases; unmatched junction bases: 7. The CDR3 loop spans 15 amino acids. CDR3 amino acids: CASGSLAGATETQYF. CDR3 coding DNA: TGTGCTAGTGGTTCCCTAGCGGGAGCTACTGAGACCCAGTACTTC.

In DNA, the CDR3 is TGTGCCACTTCACTAGCGGGAGAAGGGTATGAGCAGTTCTTC. This encodes CATSLAGEGYEQFF. The chain is built from TRBV19 and TRBJ2-1; 11 nucleotides line up with TRBD2. The germline V gene encodes CDR1 LNHDA and CDR2 SQIVND (reference sequence). CDR3 length: 14 amino acids. J was trimmed by 8 bases and V by 10 bases; bases with no gene match: 10.

CDR3 in amino acids: CASSLPRGRGNEQFF. CDR3 coding DNA: TGTGCCAGCAGTTTACCCCGCGGCAGGGGGAATGAGCAGTTCTTC. The chain links TRBV28 to TRBJ2-1, with 7 bases that match TRBD1. Trimming cost V 2 bases and J 7 bases; bases outside gene matches: 8. Germline CDR1 is MDHEN and CDR2 is SYDVKM. The CDR3 is made up of 15 amino acids.

This clone showed up just once. V usage is TRBV5-1 and J usage is TRBJ2-7, with D perhaps TRBD1 (6 bases). The CDR3 is 16 residues long. V was pared by 3 bases and J by 5 bases, with 21 bases between. Germline assignment: CDR1 SGHRS and CDR2 YFSETQ. For the CDR3, the DNA is TGCGCCAGCAGCTGGCCAGGGGAACCGCCGAGCGACGAGCAGTACTTC. This translates into CASSWPGEPPSDEQYF.

This chain joins TRBV9 and TRBJ1-3; 10 nucleotides align to TRBD1. The CDR3 is 15 amino acids. CDR1 is SGDLS and CDR2 is YYNGEE in the germline V gene. Germline trimming cut 4 bases from V and 3 bases from J; bases unmatched to any gene: 4. CDR3 amino acids: CASSLTGGIGNTIYF. CDR3 in DNA: TGTGCCAGCAGCCTGACAGGGGGCATTGGAAACACCATATATTTT.